Each of the 8 T cell receptor beta chains below was sequenced from the same sample in a study of T cell responses to AZD1222 COVID-19 vaccine. The table came from immunoSEQ multiplex PCR; TCRdb's copy has only in-frame clones and leaves some out. This repertoire shows around 100,000 clones, almost 85% found once; its top ten account for about 15%. The source material was peripheral blood, sampled on day 0 of AZD1222 vaccination. The source is an adult in good health.

This chain joins TRBV27 and TRBJ1-2, with 9 nucleotides matching TRBD1. V trimming: 2 bases; J trimming: 2 bases; junction bases outside the gene matches: 6. CDR1 is MNHEY, CDR2 SMNVEV, per germline (reference sequence). The CDR3 runs 16 residues. The CDR3 reads CASSLTGTGTNYGYTF. CDR3 DNA: TGTGCCAGCAGTTTAACCGGGACAGGGACGAACTATGGCTACACCTTC.

This clone has a single count. The rearrangement joins TRBV28 to TRBJ2-1; 10 bases fit TRBD1. J was trimmed by 3 bases and V by 6 bases; bases with no gene match: 2. This CDR3 comprises 14 residues. In germline, CDR1 is MDHEN, CDR2 SYDVKM. This CDR3 is CASRRTGGYNEQFF. In nucleotides, the CDR3 is TGTGCCAGCAGAAGGACAGGGGGCTACAATGAGCAGTTCTTC. The whole variable domain, remainder taken from reference TRBV28 and TRBJ2-1, is DVKVTQSSRYLVKRTGEKVFLECVQDMDHENMFWYRQDPGLGLRLIYFSYDVKMKEKGDIPEGYSVSREKKERFSLILESASTNQTSMYLCASRRTGGYNEQFFGPGTRLTVL.

This rearrangement joins TRBV11-3 to TRBJ2-7; 10 nucleotides match TRBD1. Trimming removed 5 bases from V and 12 bases from J; junction bases left unmatched: 10. CDR1 SGHNT and CDR2 YENEEA come from the germline V gene. This CDR3 is 13 amino acids long. CDR3 bases: TGTGCCAGCAGCCCGACCGGGACAGGGGTTAGGTACGTC. This gives the protein CASSPTGTGVRYV.

The V call is TRBV18, the J call TRBJ1-3; TRBD1 might be the D (6 bases). The CDR3 runs 16 residues. From germline, CDR1 is KGHSH and CDR2 LQKENI. Trimming shortened V by 0 bases and J by 4 bases, and 13 bases separated the two germline ends. CDR3 sequence reads: CASSPPNTGRGNTIYF. In DNA form, the CDR3 reads TGTGCCAGCTCACCACCGAATACAGGGAGAGGAAACACCATATATTTT.

The rearrangement joins TRBV18 to TRBJ2-3; the D gene is possibly TRBD1 (6 bases). Germline V lookup: CDR1 KGHSH, CDR2 LQKENI. Trimming cost V 0 bases and J 2 bases, with 12 bases left between them. The CDR3 spans 16 residues. The CDR3 loop is CASSPPNRANTDTQYF. DNA for the CDR3: TGTGCCAGCTCACCACCGAACAGGGCCAACACAGATACGCAGTATTTT.

The genes are TRBV30 and TRBJ1-1, with D hard to call. This CDR3 contains 13 residues. V was clipped by 5 bases and J by 2 bases, with 12 bases between them. The germline gives CDR1 GTSNPN, CDR2 SVGIG (reference sequence). CDR3 nucleotides: TGTGCCTGGGATGTACAGATAAACACTGAAGCTTTCTTT. Its translation is CAWDVQINTEAFF.

This clone was detected only a few times. V and J are TRBV11-3 and TRBJ2-1; tentative D call: TRBD2 (6 bases). V lost 2 bases and J lost 15, with 11 bases in between. This CDR3 is built from 11 residues. CDR1 is SGHNT and CDR2 is YENEEA in the germline V gene. In DNA form, the CDR3 reads TGTGCCAGCAGCTTAAGGGGCGGGACGTTCTTC. The encoded protein is CASSLRGGTFF.

This chain connects TRBV27 to TRBJ1-1; a possible D gene is TRBD1 (5 bases). Per germline, CDR1 MNHEY and CDR2 SMNVEV (reference sequence). CDR3 length: 15 residues. The V end lost 9 bases, the J end lost 1 base, and 18 bases lay between the germline ends. The CDR3 sequence: CASNEAGRGNTEAFF. CDR3 nucleotide sequence: TGTGCCAGTAATGAGGCGGGACGTGGGAACACTGAAGCTTTCTTT.